This T cell receptor beta chain was observed in a study of blood T cells in healthy people across ages. In its sample, this clonotype was seen a few times. Per germline, CDR1 SGHRS and CDR2 YFSETQ. V was shortened by 0 bases and J by 1 base, with 10 bases between the two germline ends. The CDR3 consists of 15 residues. A sample-barcoded 5' primer and a J-beta primer mix were used in a second PCR of roughly 7 to 11 cycles. CDR3-containing paired-end reads numbered at least 3 million in each sample. MiXCR, run by TCRdb on the 5' RACE reads, gives a single entry per CDR3 protein. Seen here are over 700,000 distinct CDR3 sequences, roughly 25% observed once, and the top ten hold more than 8.5%. The donors, all healthy, were Caucasians living in Russia, aged 6 to 90. These sequences were also reported in another study, on T cells of mothers and their children. That paper notes: Donation came from three healthy Caucasian mothers together with their six children. Over 9.5 million reads per mother and roughly 3 million per child were obtained.

Sequencing used blood. This TCR came from a boy between 10 and 17 years old in good health. This chain links TRBV5-1 with TRBJ2-5, with D perhaps matching TRBD1 (5 bases). The CDR3 DNA reads as TGCGCCAGCAGCTTGGAAGGGGCCCCCCAAGAGACCCAGTACTTC. The encoded protein is CASSLEGAPQETQYF. Using reference TRBV5-1 and TRBJ2-5 for the parts outside the CDR3, the full variable domain is KAGVTQTPRYLIKTRGQQVTLSCSPISGHRSVSWYQQTPGQGLQFLFEYFSETQRNKGNFPGRFSGRQFSNSRSEMNVSTLELGDSALYLCASSLEGAPQETQYFGPGTRLLVL.